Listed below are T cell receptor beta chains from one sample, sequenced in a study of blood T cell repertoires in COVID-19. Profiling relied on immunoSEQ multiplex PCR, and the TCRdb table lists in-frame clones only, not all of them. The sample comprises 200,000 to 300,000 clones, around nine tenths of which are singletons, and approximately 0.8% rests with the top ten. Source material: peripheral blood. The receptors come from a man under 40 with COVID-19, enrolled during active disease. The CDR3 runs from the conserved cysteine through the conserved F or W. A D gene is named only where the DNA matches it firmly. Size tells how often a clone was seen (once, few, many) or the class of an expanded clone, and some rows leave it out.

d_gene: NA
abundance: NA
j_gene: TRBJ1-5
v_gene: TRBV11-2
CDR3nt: TGTGCCAGCAGCCTAAAAGTCCCTCCTCAGCCCCAGCATTTT
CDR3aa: CASSLKVPPQPQHF

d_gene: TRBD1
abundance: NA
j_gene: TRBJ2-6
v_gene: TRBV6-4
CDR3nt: TGTGCCAGCAGTGAACAGGGGGCGACCGGGGCCAACGTCCTGACTTTC
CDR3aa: CASSEQGATGANVLTF

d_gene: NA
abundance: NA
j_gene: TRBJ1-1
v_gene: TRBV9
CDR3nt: TGTGCCAGCAGCGTAGACGGGGGCACTGAAGCTTTCTTT
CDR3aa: CASSVDGGTEAFF

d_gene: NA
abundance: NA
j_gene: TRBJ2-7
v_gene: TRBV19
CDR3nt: TGTGCCAGTACCGGAGGGGGGGCGGAGGACTTC
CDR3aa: CASTGGGAEDF

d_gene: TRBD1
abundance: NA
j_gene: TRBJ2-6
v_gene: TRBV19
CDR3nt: TGTGCCAGTAGTATCGGTCAGGGGGATCACTCTGGGGCCAACGTCCTGACTTTC
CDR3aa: CASSIGQGDHSGANVLTF

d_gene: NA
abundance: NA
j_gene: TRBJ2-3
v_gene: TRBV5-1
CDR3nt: TGCGCCAGCAGCATTGGACTAAAAAGCACAGATACGCAGTATTTT
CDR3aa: CASSIGLKSTDTQYF

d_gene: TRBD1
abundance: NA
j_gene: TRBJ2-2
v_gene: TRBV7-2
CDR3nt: TGTGCCAGCAGCTCACCGGGACAGGCACTTACCGGGGAGCTGTTTTTT
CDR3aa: CASSSPGQALTGELFF

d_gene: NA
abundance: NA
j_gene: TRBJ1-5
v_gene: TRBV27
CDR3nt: TGTGCCAGCAGTTTAGTGCGGGATCAGCCCCAGCATTTT
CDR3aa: CASSLVRDQPQHF

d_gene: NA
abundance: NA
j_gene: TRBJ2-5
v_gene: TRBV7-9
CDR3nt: TGTGCCAGCAGCTTTTTCTTGACAGGAGAGACCCAGTACTTC
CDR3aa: CASSFFLTGETQYF

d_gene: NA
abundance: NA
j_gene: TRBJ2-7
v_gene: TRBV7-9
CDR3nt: TGTGCCAGCAGCTTAGGGACACATACCTACGAGCAGTACTTC
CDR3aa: CASSLGTHTYEQYF

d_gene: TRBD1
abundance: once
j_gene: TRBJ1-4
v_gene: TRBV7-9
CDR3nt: TGTGCCAGCAGCTTAGTCGCAGGGGGAGTCGAAAAACTGTTTTTT
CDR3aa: CASSLVAGGVEKLFF

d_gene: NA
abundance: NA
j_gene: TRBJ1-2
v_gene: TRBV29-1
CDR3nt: TGCAGCGTAGCAATAACGACCGGGACACCCTATGGCTACACCTTC
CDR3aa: CSVAITTGTPYGYTF

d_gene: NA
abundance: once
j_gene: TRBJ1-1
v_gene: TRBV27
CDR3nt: TGTGCCAGCAGATCCGGACAGCTCAGTGAAGCTTTCTTT
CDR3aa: CASRSGQLSEAFF

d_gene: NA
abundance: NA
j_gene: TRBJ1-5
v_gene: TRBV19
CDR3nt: TGTGCCAGTAGTACGAGGAGGGATGATCAGCCCCAGCATTTT
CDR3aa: CASSTRRDDQPQHF

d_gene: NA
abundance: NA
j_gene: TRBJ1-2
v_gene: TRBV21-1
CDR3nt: TGTGCCAGCAGCAAAACCCCTGGACTAACCAACTATGGCTACACCTTC
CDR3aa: CASSKTPGLTNYGYTF

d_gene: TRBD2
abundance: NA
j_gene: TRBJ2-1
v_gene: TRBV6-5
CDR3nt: TGTGCCAGCAAGCGGGGGGGAAATGAGCAGTTCTTC
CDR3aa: CASKRGGNEQFF

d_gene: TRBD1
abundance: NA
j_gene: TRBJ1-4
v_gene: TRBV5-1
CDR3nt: TGCGCCAGCAGCTTGGCCTCAGGGGGTGATGAAAAACTGTTTTTT
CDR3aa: CASSLASGGDEKLFF

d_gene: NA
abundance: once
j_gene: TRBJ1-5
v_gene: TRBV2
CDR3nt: TGTGCCAGCAGTGGCAGGGGAGCCAATCAGCCCCAGCATTTT
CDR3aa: CASSGRGANQPQHF

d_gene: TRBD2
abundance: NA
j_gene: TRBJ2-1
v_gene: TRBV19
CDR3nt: TGTGCCAGTAGTATAGTGATTGGCGGGGGGAGTAACAATGAGCAGTTCTTC
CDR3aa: CASSIVIGGGSNNEQFF

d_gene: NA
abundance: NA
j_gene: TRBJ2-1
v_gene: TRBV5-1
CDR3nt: TGCGCCAGCAGCTTGAGTCAGTACAATGAGCAGTTCTTC
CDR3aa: CASSLSQYNEQFF

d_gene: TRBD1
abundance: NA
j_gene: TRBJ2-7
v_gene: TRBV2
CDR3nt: TGTGCCAGCAGTTCCGACAGGGGTGGTTTGAGAGAGCAGTACTTC
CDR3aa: CASSSDRGGLREQYF

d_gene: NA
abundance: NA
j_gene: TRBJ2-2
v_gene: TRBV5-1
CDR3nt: TGCGCCAGCAGAGGCGGTAGCACCGGGGAGCTGTTTTTT
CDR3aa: CASRGGSTGELFF

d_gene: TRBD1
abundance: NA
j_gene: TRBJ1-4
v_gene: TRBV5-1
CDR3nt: TGCGCCAGCAGCTTACAGGGGAATGAAAAACTGTTTTTT
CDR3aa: CASSLQGNEKLFF

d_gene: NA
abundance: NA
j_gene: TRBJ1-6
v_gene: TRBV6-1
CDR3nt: TGTGCCAGCAGTGATCGTCCAGAATCACCCCTCCACTTT
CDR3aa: CASSDRPESPLHF

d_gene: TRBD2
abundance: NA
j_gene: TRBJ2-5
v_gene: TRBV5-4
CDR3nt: TGTGCCAGCAGCTACCTTAGCGGGGGGGCGGAAGAGACCCAGTACTTC
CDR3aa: CASSYLSGGAEETQYF

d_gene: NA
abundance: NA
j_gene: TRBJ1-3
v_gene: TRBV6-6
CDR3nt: TGTGCCAGCAGTTCCATCGAAGCGGGAAACACCATATATTTT
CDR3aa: CASSSIEAGNTIYF

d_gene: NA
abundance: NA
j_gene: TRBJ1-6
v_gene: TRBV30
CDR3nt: TGTGCCTGGAGTGCGACAGTCTATAATTCACCCCTCCACTTT
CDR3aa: CAWSATVYNSPLHF

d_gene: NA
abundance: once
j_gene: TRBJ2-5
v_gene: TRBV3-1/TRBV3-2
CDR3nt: TGTGCCAGCAGCCCCACCGACAGACTTCCAGAGACCCAGTACTTC
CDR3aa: CASSPTDRLPETQYF

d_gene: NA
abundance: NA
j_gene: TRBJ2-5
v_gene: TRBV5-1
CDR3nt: TGCGCCAGCAGCTTGGGTCCCCAAAAAGAGACCCAGTACTTC
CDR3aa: CASSLGPQKETQYF

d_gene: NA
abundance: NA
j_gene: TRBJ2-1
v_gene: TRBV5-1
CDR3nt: TGCGCCAGCAGCTTGGTGATCCAGGGTGGGAATGAGCAGTTCTTC
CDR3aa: CASSLVIQGGNEQFF

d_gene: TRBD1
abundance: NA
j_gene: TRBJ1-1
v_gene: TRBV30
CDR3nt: TGTGCCTGGAGTGTACAGGGGACAGGGGTAGCTTTCTTT
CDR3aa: CAWSVQGTGVAFF

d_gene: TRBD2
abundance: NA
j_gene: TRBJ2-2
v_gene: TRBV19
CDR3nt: TGTGCCAGTAGTACAGCGGGGGGAGGCGGGGAGCTGTTTTTT
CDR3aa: CASSTAGGGGELFF

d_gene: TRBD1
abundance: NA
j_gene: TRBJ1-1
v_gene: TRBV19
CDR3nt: TGTGCCAGTAGGAGACAGGGAATGAACACTGAAGCTTTCTTT
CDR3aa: CASRRQGMNTEAFF

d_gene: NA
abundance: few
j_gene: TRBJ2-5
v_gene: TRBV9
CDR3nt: TGTGCCAGCAGTGGTGGCGGGGTGGAGACCCAGTACTTC
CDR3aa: CASSGGGVETQYF

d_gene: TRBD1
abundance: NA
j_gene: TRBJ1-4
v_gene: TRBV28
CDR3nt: TGTGCCAGCAGTTCCTCAGGGGGTTATGGAAAACTGTTTTTT
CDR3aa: CASSSSGGYGKLFF

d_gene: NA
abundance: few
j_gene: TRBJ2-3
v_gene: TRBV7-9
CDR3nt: TGTGCCAGCAGCTACCACCGAGAACCCACAGATACGCAGTATTTT
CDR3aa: CASSYHREPTDTQYF

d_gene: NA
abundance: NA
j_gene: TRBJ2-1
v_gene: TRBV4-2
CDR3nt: TGTGCCAGCAGCCAAGAACCCCTAGACTCCTACAATGAGCAGTTCTTC
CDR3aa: CASSQEPLDSYNEQFF

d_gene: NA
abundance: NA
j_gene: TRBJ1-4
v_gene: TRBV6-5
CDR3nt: TGTGCCAGCAGGGCGGGATATAATGAAAAACTGTTTTTT
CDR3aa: CASRAGYNEKLFF

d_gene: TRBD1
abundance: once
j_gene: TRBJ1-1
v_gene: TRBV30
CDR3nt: TGTGCCCGGACAGGGCAAGGGTACGAAGCTTTCTTT
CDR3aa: CARTGQGYEAFF

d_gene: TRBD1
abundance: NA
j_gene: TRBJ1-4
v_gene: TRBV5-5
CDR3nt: TGTGCCAGCAGCTTGGTAGGGGGCGGGGATGAAAAACTGTTTTTT
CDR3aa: CASSLVGGGDEKLFF

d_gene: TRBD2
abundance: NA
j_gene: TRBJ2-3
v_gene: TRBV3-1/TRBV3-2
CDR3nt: TGTGCCAGCAGCCCCCGGACTAGCGGGGGAACAGATACGCAGTATTTT
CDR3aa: CASSPRTSGGTDTQYF

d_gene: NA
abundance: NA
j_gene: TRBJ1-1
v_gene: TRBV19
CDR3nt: TGTGCCAGTAGAAGGGGAGGGAGCACTGAAGCTTTCTTT
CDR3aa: CASRRGGSTEAFF

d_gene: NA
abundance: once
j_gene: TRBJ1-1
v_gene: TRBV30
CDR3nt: TGTGCCTGGACCCCGACAAGGAACACTGAAGCTTTCTTT
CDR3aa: CAWTPTRNTEAFF

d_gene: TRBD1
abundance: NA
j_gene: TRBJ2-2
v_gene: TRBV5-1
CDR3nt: TGCGCCAGCAGCATGGGACAGCTTAACACCGGGGAGCTGTTTTTT
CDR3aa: CASSMGQLNTGELFF

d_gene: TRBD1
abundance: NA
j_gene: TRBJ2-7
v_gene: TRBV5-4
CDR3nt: TGTGCCAGCAGCCGCGGGGACAGGGGGAACGAGCAGTACTTC
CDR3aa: CASSRGDRGNEQYF

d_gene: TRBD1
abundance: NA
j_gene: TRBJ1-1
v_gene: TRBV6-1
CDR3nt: TGTGCCAGCAGTGAAATAGGACAGGGCTCTGAAGCTTTCTTT
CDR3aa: CASSEIGQGSEAFF

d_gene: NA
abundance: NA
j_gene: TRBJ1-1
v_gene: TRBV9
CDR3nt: TGTGCCAGCAGCGTAGTGAGCTCAATCGCTGAAGCTTTCTTT
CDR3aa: CASSVVSSIAEAFF

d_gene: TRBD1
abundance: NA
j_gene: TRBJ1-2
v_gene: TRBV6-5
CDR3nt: TGTGCCAGCATAGTGAGGCAGGGGGCCCTCGGCTACACCTTC
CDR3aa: CASIVRQGALGYTF

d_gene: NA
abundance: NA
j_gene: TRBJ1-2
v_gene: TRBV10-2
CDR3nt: TGCGCCAGCTCCGAATACAGGGTTCCGGGGGGCTACACCTTC
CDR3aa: CASSEYRVPGGYTF

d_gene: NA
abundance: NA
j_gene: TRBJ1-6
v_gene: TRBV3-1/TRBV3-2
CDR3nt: TGTGCCAGCAGCCAAAGGGGTTGGGGGGATAATTCACCCCTCCACTTT
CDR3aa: CASSQRGWGDNSPLHF

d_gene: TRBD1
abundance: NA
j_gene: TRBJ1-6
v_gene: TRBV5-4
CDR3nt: TGTGCCAGCAGCTCCGGGACAGGGAATTCACCCCTCCACTTT
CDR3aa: CASSSGTGNSPLHF